Sequencing of this TCR beta chain was carried out in a study of long-term antiretroviral therapy in people with HIV (dated by TCRdb to 2021 to 2024). In terms of the full investigation: The earliest samples were collected about a decade before the 2015 WHO recommendation for immediate ART, when ART was typically delayed until CD4 counts fell. Of the approximately 30 participants with HIV, fewer than twelve were female. A retrospective serial study tested whether changes in peripheral blood TRB repertoire composition and diversity were associated with ART initiation and durable HIV suppression. From some 28 adults with confirmed HIV infection, the cohort provided some 200 cryopreserved PBMC samples, gathered serially across a mean of approximately six years (range 1-12). No cross-contamination during QIAcube processing was shown when test extractions of a monoclonal T-cell line were performed alongside about 33 polyclonal samples.

Participants were included only if at least one PBMC sample before ART initiation and at least two post-ART samples were available. Every participant with HIV received treatment in the United States of America. Cryopreserved samples of about 0.9-11 million PBMC were thawed and washed before DNA extraction. At the time of the earliest PBMC sample, participants with HIV were aged between roughly 20 and 55 years. Per participant, PBMC samples came from 1-4 timepoints prior to ART initiation and 2-8 timepoints following ART initiation, for a median of 7 samples. For every participant, serial HIV viral load, CD4+ T-cell count, ART history and demographic data were obtained. Genomic DNA was extracted from unsorted PBMC with a Qiagen kit on a QIAcube, processed in batches of 12 samples. Study-level results and caveats: A significant increase in TRB diversity was found to be associated with ART initiation, although TRB diversity was observed to remain significantly below that of transplant donor controls even after long-term ART. Inferences about post-ART repertoire changes were limited because no data were available on ART adherence, viral resistance or therapy changes. Expanded TRB clones identified before ART initiation dominated the repertoire across all time points, though the dominance fluctuated and decreased in many PLHIV after ART. Unsorted PBMC were profiled instead of sorted CD4+ and CD8+ T cells because pre-ART samples had limited cell numbers. HIV repertoires had narrower CDR3 length ranges than controls, and the network structure suggested an antigen-experienced repertoire that shifted only slightly toward naive after ART. The samples were dated from about 2004 to 2017, and the ART regimens that were used may be less effective than current ART regimens. Because PBMC availability was limited, only the TCR beta chain was sequenced, with no alpha chain pairing.

V sheds 4 bases and J sheds 5 bases, leaving 7 bases between their ends. The cysteine opens and the phenylalanine closes a CDR3 of 12 amino acids. Only the CDR3 portion is preserved as DNA: 36 bases, with reading frame beginning at the first base. The germline V gene encodes CDR1 MNHNS and CDR2 SASEGT. This clone was counted a few times. Its cognate antigen has yet to be identified. The sample holds no much larger clone one base away, and base qualities are not on file. The immunoSEQ hsTCRB v3.0 assay was used at survey level resolution to sequence the TRB variable region. The targeted TRB sequencing depth was roughly 40,000-55,000 T-cell genomes per sample. Pooled TRB libraries were sequenced on an Illumina MiSeq with a v3 150-cycle kit. In the original analysis: Repertoire analysis ran in R within a reproducible Nextflow workflow covering QC, data transformation and analysis. LymphoSeq2, an R package for AIRR-Seq data exploration, was used to implement custom analyses. A handful of samples yielding fewer than 5000 total TRB sequences were excluded, leaving approximately 190 analyzed HIV repertoires. Among the roughly 190 retained HIV repertoires, about 59 were collected before ART initiation and around 130 were collected after ART initiation. Repertoires were downsampled to 5000 TRB nucleotide sequences, with summary statistics averaged over 100 downsampling iterations. The analysis kept only TRB sequences whose CDR3 regions were at least seven amino acids long. Diversity was measured with a Shannon entropy-derived clonality score and the Gini coefficient. In the repertoire networks, any two of the top 5000 CDR3 amino acid sequences were linked whenever the two sequences differed by an edit distance of one. For TRB CDR3 amino acid sequences, antigen specificity groups and MHC restriction were predicted with GLIPH2. Known CMV, EBV, HIV or tissue antigen associations were flagged by matching CDR3 amino acid sequences against VDJdb and McPAS-TCR. Pre-ART, post-ART and control groups were compared with Wilcoxon signed-rank tests and Holm-Bonferroni correction. The table comes from immuneACCESS by way of TCRdb, which keeps in-frame sequences with V and J called. Part of the clones is missing from these tables; in studies checked, under half for an unresolved V gene and the rest for unknown reasons. D and trimming come from the DNA, and the V and J calls and clone size come from that table. The sample table contains 30,000 to 35,000 clones; only one count was recorded for roughly 74% of them. The ten biggest clones cover approximately 3.7% of the sample.

Recombination joined TRBV6-1 with TRBJ2-3, with the D segment identity uncertain. The sample consisted of unsorted PBMCs, taken 3 years after starting antiretroviral therapy. The source of this sequence is a man aged 50-59 years with HIV. The DNA is TGTGCCAGCAGTGCTAGTATAGATACGCAGTATTTT. Translated, this gives CASSASIDTQYF.